A selection of T cell receptor beta chains follows, all from one sample in a study of immune evolution from preneoplasia to lung adenocarcinoma. Assay: immunoSEQ multiplex PCR; the TCRdb copy retains only in-frame clones and omits some. Of about 10,000 clones listed, about 78% are singletons. Sequenced sample: FFPE minimally invasive lung adenocarcinoma tissue. Source of these receptors: a person aged 55-79 years with lung adenocarcinoma. The conserved cysteine and the conserved F or W are not part of the CDR3 here. D genes are given only for firm matches. Some rows mark clone size as missing; the rest say once, few, many or name a class of expanded clone.

D	V	J	length	size	CDR3
.	TRBV15	TRBJ2-2	13	.	ATTSGRVDTGELF
.	TRBV5-6	TRBJ2-3	11	.	ASSLRGTDTQY
.	TRBV28	TRBJ1-1	12	.	ASRPSLAGTEAF
.	TRBV18	TRBJ2-3	14	.	ASSPVRRGVRDTQY
TRBD1	TRBV10-3	TRBJ1-1	11	.	AISVDDRGRAF
TRBD1	TRBV7-2	TRBJ1-5	13	.	ASSAGTGGDQPQH
.	TRBV5-1	TRBJ2-3	14	.	ASSSGNVGNTDTQY
.	TRBV28	TRBJ2-4	13	.	ASSLLTIAKNIQY
.	TRBV18	TRBJ1-5	12	.	ASSPGVGNQPQH
TRBD2	TRBV4-1	TRBJ2-2	14	few	ASSQELAGERGELF
TRBD1	TRBV28	TRBJ1-2	12	.	ASSLLQGARGYT
.	TRBV7-2	TRBJ2-7	15	.	ASSSERRGRAGYEQY
.	TRBV4-1	TRBJ2-7	11	.	ASSHQARYEQY
.	TRBV10-2	TRBJ2-7	13	.	ASRVPTGGNYEQY
TRBD2	TRBV7-2	TRBJ2-7	13	.	ASTSTSGGLYEQY
TRBD1	TRBV6-5	TRBJ1-5	13	once	ASSSRQGRHQPQH
.	TRBV30	TRBJ1-4	11	.	AWSRQLNEKLF
.	TRBV7-2	TRBJ2-2	12	.	ASSLGSFAGELF
TRBD2	TRBV28	TRBJ2-1	13	.	ASSLSGGAPNEQF
.	TRBV7-9	TRBJ1-4	10	.	ASSTMAEKLF
.	TRBV14	TRBJ1-2	11	.	ASSQSNNYGYT
TRBD1	TRBV7-9	TRBJ1-1	10	.	ASSGDRAGAF
.	TRBV13	TRBJ1-2	12	.	ASSLGAELYGYT
.	TRBV10-3	TRBJ2-2	13	few	AISDPGQNTGELF
.	TRBV6-5	TRBJ2-7	9	.	ASPSGGEQY
.	TRBV6-4	TRBJ2-2	12	.	ASSDSTHTGELF
TRBD1	TRBV25-1	TRBJ2-3	11	.	ASRQARGDTQY